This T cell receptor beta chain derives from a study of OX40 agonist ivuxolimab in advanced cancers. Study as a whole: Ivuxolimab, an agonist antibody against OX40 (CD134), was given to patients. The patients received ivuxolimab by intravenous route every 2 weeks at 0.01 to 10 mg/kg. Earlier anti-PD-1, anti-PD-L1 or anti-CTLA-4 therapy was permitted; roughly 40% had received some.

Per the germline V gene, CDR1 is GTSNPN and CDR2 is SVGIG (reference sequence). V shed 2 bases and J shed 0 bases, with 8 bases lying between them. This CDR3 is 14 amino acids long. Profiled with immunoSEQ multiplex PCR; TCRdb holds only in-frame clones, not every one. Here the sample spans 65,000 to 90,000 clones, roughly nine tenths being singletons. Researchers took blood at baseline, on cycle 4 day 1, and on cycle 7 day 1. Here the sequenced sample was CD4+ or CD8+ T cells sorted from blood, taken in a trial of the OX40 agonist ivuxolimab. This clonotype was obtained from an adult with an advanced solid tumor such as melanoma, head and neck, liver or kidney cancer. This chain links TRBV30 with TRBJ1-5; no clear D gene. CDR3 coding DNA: TGTGCCTGGAGTTTTGAGAATAGCAATCAGCCCCAGCATTTT. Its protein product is CAWSFENSNQPQHF.